This T cell receptor beta chain came from a study of CD8+CD57+ T cells in acquired aplastic anemia. Study as a whole: Sorted CD4+ and CD8+ cell DNA averaged roughly 3.2 ug. Study-wide points: Shared by patients and controls, 25 to 30 CD8+ CDR3s were abundant in patients.

This CDR3 is 12 amino acids long. Germline V gene sequence: CDR1 DFQATT, CDR2 SNEGSKA (reference sequence). A note on this clonotype: Its target is not known. Mismatch with germline at one junction end may stem from a read error.

The use of genomic DNA as template underpinned the TCR beta VDJ and CDR3 profiling. Each CDR3 protein gets one entry after TCRdb re-called the reads with MiXCR. This table has approximately 130,000 distinct CDR3 sequences, 41% appearing once. V is TRBV20-1 and J is TRBJ2-1; D gene unclear. The specimen was sorted CD4+, CD8+, or CD8+CD57+ T cells (not recorded which) from PBMCs. The TCR originated in a human donor in good health, serving as a control. The CDR3 DNA reads TGCAGTGTTAGAAGGGTATGGAATGAGCAGTTCTTT. This translates into CSVRRVWNEQFF.